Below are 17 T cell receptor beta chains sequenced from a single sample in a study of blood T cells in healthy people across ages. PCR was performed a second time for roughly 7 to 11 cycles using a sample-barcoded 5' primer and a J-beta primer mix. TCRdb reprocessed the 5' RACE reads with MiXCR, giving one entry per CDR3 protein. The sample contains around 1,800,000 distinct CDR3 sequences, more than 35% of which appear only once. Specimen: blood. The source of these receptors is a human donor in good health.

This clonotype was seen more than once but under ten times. CDR3 DNA sequence: TGTGCCAGCAGCTTATCGAGACAGGGGGGCTACACCTTC. Its protein is CASSLSRQGGYTF. The chain links TRBV7-2 to TRBJ1-2; the match to TRBD1 covers 8 bases. The trim removed 2 bases at V and 8 bases at J, leaving 4 bases unmatched. This CDR3 region has 13 residues. Germline V gene data show CDR1 as SGHTA and CDR2 as FQGNSA.

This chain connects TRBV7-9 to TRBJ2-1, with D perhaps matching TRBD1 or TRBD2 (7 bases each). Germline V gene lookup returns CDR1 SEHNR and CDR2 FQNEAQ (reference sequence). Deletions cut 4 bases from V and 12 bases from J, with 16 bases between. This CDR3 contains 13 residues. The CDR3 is CASSSQGGTWQFF. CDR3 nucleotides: TGTGCCAGCAGCTCCCAGGGGGGGACTTGGCAGTTCTTC.

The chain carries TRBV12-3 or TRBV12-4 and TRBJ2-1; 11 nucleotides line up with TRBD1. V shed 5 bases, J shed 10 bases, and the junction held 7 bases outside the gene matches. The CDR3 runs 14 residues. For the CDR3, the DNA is TGTGCCAGCAGTAGGGACAGGGGGATCGCGGAGCAGTTCTTC. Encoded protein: CASSRDRGIAEQFF.

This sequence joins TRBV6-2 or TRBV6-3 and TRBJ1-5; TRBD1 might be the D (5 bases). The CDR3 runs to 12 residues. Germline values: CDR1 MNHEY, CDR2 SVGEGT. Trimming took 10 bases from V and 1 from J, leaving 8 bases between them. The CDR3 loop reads CAIRDSNQPQHF. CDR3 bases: TGTGCCATCCGGGACAGCAATCAGCCCCAGCATTTT.

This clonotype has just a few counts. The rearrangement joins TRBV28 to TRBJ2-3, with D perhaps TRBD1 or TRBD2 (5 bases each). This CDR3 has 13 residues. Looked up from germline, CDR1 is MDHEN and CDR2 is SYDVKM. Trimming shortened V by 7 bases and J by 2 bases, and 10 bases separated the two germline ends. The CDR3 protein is CASTPGPTDTQYF. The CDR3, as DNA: TGTGCCAGCACACCGGGACCCACAGATACGCAGTATTTT.

The CDR3: CASSLWGEKETQYF. The DNA of the CDR3 is TGTGCCAGCAGTTTGTGGGGGGAGAAAGAGACCCAGTACTTC. The chain uses TRBV27 and TRBJ2-5; tentatively, D is TRBD2 (6 bases). The germline gives CDR1 MNHEY, CDR2 SMNVEV (reference sequence). The CDR3 has 14 amino acids. Trimming left V 3 bases short and J 3 bases short, with 11 bases between.

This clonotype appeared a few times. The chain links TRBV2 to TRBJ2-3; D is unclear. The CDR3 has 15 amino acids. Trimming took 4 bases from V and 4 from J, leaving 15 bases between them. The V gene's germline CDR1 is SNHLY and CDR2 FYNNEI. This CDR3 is CASSVDLNIADTQYF. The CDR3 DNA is TGTGCCAGCAGTGTAGACCTTAATATAGCAGATACGCAGTATTTT.

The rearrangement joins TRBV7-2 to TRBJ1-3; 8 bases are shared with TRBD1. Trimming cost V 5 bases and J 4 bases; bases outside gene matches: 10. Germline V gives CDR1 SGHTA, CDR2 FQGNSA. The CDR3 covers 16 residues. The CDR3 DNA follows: TGTGCCAGCAGCCGAGGACAGGGTGAATTCGGAAACACCATATATTTT. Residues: CASSRGQGEFGNTIYF.

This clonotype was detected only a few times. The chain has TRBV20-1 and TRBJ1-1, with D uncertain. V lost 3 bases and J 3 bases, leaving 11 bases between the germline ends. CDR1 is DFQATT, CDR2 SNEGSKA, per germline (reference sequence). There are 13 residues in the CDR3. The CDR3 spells CSARHIGDTEAFF. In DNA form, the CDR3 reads TGCAGTGCTAGGCACATTGGCGACACTGAAGCTTTCTTT.

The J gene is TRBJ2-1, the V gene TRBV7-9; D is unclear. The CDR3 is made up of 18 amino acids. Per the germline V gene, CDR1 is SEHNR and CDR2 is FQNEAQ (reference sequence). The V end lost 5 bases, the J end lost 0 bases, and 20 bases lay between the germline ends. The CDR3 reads CASSPREDKSSSYNEQFF. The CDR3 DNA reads TGTGCCAGCAGCCCACGCGAAGATAAATCGAGCTCCTACAATGAGCAGTTCTTC. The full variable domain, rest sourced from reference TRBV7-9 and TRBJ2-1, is DTGVSQNPRHKITKRGQNVTFRCDPISEHNRLYWYRQTLGQGPEFLTYFQNEAQLEKSRLLSDRFSAERPKGSFSTLEIQRTEQGDSAMYLCASSPREDKSSSYNEQFFGPGTRLTVL.

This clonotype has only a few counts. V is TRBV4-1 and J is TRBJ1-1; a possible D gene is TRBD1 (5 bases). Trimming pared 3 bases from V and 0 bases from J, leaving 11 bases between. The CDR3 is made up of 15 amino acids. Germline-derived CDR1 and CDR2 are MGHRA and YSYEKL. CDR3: CASSHLDRLNTEAFF. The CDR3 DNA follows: TGCGCCAGCAGCCACCTAGACAGACTGAACACTGAAGCTTTCTTT.

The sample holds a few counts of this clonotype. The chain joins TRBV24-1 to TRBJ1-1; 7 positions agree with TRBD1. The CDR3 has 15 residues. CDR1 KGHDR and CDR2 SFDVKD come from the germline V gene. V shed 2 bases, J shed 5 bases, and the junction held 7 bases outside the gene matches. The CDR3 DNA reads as TGTGCCACCAGTGATTCGTCGACAGGGAGGACTGAAGCTTTCTTT. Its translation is CATSDSSTGRTEAFF.

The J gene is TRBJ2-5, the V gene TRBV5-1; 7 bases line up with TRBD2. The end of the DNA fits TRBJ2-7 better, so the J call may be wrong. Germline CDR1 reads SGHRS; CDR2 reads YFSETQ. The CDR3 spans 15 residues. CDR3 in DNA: TGCGCCAGCAGCTCCTCCGGCACTAGCGCATACGAGCAGTACTTC. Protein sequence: CASSSSGTSAYEQYF.

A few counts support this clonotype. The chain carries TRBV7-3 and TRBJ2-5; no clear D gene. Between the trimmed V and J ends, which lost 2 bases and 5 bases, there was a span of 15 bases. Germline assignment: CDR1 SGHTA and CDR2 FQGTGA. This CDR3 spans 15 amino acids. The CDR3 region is CASSLGPPGLETQYF. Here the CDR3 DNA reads TGTGCCAGCAGCTTAGGGCCCCCTGGCTTGGAGACCCAGTACTTC.

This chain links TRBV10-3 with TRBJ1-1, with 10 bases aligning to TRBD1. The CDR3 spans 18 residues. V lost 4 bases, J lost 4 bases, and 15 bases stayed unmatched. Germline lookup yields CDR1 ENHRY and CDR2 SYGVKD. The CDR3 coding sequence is TGTGCCATCAGTGGCCCCGGGACAGGGGACGAGGCGGGCACTGAAGCTTTCTTT. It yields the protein CAISGPGTGDEAGTEAFF.

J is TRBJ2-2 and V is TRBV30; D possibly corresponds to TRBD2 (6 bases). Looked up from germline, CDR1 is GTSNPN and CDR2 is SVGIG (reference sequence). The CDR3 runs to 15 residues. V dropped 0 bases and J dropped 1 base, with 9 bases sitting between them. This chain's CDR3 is CAWSVGRGNTGELFF. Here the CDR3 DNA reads TGTGCCTGGAGTGTAGGGCGGGGGAACACCGGGGAGCTGTTTTTT.

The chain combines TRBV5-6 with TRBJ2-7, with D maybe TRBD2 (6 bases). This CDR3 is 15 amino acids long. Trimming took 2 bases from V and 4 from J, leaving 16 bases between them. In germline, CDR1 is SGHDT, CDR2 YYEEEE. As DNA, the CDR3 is TGTGCCAGCAGCTTTATCTCGTCGGGAGCATACGAGCAGTACTTC. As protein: CASSFISSGAYEQYF.